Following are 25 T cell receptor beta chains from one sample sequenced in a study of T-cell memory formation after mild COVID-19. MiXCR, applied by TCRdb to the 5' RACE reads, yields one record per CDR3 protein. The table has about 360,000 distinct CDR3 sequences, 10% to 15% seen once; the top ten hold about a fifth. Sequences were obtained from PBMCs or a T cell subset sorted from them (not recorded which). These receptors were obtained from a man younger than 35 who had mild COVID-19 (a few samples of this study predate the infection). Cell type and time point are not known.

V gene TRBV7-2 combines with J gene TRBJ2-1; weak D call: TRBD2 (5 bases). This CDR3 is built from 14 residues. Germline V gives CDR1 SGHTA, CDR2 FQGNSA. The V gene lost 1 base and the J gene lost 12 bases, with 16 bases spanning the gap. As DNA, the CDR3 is TGTGCCAGCAGCTTAGTTGGGAGCACCGGTGGGCAGTTCTTC. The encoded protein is CASSLVGSTGGQFF.

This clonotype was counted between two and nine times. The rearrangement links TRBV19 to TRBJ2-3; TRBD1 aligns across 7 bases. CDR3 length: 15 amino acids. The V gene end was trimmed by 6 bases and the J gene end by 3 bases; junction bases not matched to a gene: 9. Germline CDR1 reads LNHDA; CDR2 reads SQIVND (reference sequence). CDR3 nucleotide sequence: TGTGCCAGTAGGGACAGGAAGGGTCTGACAGATACGCAGTATTTT. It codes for CASRDRKGLTDTQYF.

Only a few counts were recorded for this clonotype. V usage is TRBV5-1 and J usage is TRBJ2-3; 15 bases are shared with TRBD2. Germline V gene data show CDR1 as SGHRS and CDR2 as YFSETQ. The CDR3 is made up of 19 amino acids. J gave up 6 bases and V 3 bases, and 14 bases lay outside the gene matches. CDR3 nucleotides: TGCGCCAGCAGCTCCCTCAGATTAGGACTAGCGGGGGGGCCTGATACGCAGTATTTT. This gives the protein CASSSLRLGLAGGPDTQYF.

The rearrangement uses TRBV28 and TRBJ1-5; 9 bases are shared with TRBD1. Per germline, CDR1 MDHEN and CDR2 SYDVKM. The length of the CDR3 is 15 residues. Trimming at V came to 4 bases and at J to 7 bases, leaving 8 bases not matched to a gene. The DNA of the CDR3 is TGTGCCAGCAGTTCGACAGGGGGAGGAGTGCAGCCCCAGCATTTT. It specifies CASSSTGGGVQPQHF.

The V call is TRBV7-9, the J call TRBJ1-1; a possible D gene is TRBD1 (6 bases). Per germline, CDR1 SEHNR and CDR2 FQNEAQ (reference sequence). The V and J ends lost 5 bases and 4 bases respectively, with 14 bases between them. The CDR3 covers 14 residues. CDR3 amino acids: CASSPRQAGTEAFF. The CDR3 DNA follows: TGTGCCAGCAGCCCAAGACAGGCGGGCACTGAAGCTTTCTTT.

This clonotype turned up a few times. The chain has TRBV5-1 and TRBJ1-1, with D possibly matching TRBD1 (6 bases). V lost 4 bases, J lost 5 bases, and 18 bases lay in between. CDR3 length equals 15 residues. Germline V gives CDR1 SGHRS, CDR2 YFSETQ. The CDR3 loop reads CASSPNWGARTEAFF. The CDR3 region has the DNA TGCGCCAGCAGCCCAAATTGGGGGGCTAGGACTGAAGCTTTCTTT.

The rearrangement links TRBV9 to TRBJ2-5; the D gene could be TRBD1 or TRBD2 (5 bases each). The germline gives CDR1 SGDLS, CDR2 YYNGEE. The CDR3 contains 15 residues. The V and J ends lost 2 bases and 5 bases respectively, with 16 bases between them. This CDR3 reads CASSVDTRVRETQYF. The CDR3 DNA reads TGTGCCAGCAGCGTGGACACGAGGGTCCGGGAGACCCAGTACTTC.

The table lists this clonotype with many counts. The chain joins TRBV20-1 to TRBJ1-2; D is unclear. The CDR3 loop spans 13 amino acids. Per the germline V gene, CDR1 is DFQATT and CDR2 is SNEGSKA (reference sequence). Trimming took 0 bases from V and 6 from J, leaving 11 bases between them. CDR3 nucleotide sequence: TGCAGTGCTAGAGATAACGTGGGGAATGGCTACACCTTC. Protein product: CSARDNVGNGYTF.

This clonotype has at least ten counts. The CDR3 coding sequence is TGCGCCAGCAGACTTACGGGACTCGAGCAGTTCTTC. Amino acids: CASRLTGLEQFF. This sequence joins TRBV5-1 and TRBJ2-1; the D gene is possibly TRBD2 (6 bases). In germline, CDR1 is SGHRS, CDR2 YFSETQ. The V and J ends lost 5 bases and 10 bases respectively, with 13 bases between them. The CDR3 totals 12 residues.

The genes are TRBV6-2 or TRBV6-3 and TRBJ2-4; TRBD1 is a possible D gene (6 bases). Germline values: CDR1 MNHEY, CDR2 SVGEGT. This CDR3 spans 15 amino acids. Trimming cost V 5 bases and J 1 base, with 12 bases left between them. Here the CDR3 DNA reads TGTGCCAGCAGTGACCCAGGGGAGGCCAAAAACATTCAGTACTTC. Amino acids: CASSDPGEAKNIQYF.

In DNA form, the CDR3 reads TGTGCCAGCAGTGTTAGGCAGGGGAACACCGGGGAGCTGTTTTTT. Protein product: CASSVRQGNTGELFF. The chain recombines TRBV2 with TRBJ2-2; TRBD1 might be the D (5 bases). CDR3 length: 15 residues. Trimming took 4 bases from V and 1 from J, leaving 10 bases between them. Germline V gene sequence: CDR1 SNHLY, CDR2 FYNNEI.

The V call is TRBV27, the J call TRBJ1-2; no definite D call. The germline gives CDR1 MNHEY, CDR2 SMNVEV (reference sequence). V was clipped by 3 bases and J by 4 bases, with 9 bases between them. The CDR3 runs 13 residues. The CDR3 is CASSFGPSYGYTF. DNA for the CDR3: TGTGCCAGCAGTTTCGGTCCCTCCTATGGCTACACCTTC.

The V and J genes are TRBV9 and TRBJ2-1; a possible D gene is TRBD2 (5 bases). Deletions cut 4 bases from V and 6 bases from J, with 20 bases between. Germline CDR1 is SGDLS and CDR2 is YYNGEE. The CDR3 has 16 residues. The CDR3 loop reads CASSPLSTGLSNEQFF. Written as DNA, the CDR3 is TGTGCCAGCAGCCCCCTTTCCACCGGACTTTCCAATGAGCAGTTCTTC. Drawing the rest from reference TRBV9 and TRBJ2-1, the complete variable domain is DSGVTQTPKHLITATGQRVTLRCSPRSGDLSVYWYQQSLDQGLQFLIQYYNGEERAKGNILERFSAQQFPDLHSELNLSSLELGDSALYFCASSPLSTGLSNEQFFGPGTRLTVL.

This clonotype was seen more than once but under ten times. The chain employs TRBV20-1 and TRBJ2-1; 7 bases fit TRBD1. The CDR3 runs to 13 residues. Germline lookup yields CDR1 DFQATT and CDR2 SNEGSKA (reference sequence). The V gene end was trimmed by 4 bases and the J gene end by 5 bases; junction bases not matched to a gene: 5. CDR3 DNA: TGCAGTGCTAAGCCCGGGACAGACAATGAGCAGTTCTTC. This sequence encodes CSAKPGTDNEQFF.

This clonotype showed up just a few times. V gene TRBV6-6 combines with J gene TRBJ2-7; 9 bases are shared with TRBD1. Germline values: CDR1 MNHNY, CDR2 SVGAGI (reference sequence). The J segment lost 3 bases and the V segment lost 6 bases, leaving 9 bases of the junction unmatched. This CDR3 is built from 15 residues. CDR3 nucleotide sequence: TGTGCCAGCAGACCGGGACAGGGTAATTTCTACGAGCAGTACGTC. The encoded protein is CASRPGQGNFYEQYV.

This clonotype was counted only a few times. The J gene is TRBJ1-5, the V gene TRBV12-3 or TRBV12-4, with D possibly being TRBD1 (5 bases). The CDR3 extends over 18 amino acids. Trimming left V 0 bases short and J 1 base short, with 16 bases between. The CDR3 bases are TGTGCCAGCAGTTTAGCCGACGCGGGGGGATGGAGCAATCAGCCCCAGCATTTT. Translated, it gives CASSLADAGGWSNQPQHF.

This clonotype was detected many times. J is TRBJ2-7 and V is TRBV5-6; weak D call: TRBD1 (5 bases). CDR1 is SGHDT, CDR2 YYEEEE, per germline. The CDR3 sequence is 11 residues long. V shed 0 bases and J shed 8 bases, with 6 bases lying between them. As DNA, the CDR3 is TGTGCCAGCAGCTTGGACAGGAAGCAGTACTTC. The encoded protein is CASSLDRKQYF.

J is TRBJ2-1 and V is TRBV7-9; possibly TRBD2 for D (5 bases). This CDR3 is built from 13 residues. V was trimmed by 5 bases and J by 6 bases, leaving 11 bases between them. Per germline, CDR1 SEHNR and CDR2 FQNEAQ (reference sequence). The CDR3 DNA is TGTGCCAGCAGCGTAACCGCGGGCAATGAGCAGTTCTTC. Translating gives CASSVTAGNEQFF.

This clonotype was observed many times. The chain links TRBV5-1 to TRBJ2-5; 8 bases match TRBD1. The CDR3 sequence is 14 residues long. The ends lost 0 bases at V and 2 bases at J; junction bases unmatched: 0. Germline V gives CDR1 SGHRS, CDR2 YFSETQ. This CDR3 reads CASSLGDRQETQYF. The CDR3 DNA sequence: TGCGCCAGCAGCTTGGGGGACAGGCAAGAGACCCAGTACTTC.

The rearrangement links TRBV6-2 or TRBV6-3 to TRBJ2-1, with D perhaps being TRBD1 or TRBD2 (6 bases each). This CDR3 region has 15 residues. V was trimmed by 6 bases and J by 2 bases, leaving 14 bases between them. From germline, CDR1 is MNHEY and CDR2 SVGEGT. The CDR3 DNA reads TGTGCCAGCAGCCCCCTCGGGGGCGCCTACAATGAGCAGTTCTTC. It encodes CASSPLGGAYNEQFF.

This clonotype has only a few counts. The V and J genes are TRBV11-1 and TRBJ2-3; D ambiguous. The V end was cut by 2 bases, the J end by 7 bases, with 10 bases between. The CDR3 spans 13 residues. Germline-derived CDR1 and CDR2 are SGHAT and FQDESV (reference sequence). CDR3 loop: CASSLNGLNTQYF. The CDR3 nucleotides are TGTGCCAGCAGCTTAAACGGGTTGAATACGCAGTATTTT.

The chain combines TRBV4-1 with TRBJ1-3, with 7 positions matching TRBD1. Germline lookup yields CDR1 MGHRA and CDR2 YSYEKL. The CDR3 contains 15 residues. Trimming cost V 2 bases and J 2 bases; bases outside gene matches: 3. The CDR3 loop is CASSQNRGPGNTIYF. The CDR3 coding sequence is TGCGCCAGCAGCCAAAACAGGGGTCCTGGAAACACCATATATTTT.

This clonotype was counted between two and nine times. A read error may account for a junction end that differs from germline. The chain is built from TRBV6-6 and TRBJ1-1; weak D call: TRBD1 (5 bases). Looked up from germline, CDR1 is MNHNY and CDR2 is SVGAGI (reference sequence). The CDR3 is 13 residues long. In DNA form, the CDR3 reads TGTGCCTGCAGAGGGGAGCGATCCACTGAAGCTTTCTTT. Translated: CACRGERSTEAFF.

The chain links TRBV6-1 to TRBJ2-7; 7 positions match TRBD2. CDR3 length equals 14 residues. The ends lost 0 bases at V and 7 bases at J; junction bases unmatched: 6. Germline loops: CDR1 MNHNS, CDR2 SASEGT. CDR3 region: CASSEAGGWREQYV. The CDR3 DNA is TGTGCCAGCAGTGAAGCGGGGGGGTGGCGGGAGCAGTACGTC.

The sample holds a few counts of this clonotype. In nucleotides, the CDR3 is TGTGCCAGCAGTTTAGCTGGCAGGGCCGAGACCCAGTACTTC. This codes for CASSLAGRAETQYF. This chain links TRBV12-3 or TRBV12-4 with TRBJ2-5, with a tentative D call TRBD1 (5 bases). The CDR3 runs to 14 residues. V dropped 0 bases and J dropped 5 bases, with 10 bases sitting between them.